A selection of T cell receptor beta chains follows, all from one sample in a study of beta chain features in type 1 diabetes. TCRdb keeps only in-frame clones here, not all; method: immunoSEQ multiplex PCR. The data contain hundreds of thousands of clones, about an eighth of them singletons. The sequencing sample was made of naive CD4+ T cells from blood. Every receptor here comes from a man between 18 and 29 years old with type 1 diabetes. Each CDR3 is given with its conserved first and last residue. D genes are given only for firm matches. The size field is filled for only some rows; it gives once, few, many or a size class.

CDR3: CASSLGSGYGYTF
DNA: TGTGCCAGCAGCTTAGGTTCCGGCTATGGCTACACCTTC
D: -
size: few
V: TRBV7-2
J: TRBJ1-2

CDR3: CAIRERQKYGYTF
DNA: TGTGCCATCAGAGAGCGACAGAAGTATGGCTACACCTTC
D: -
size: few
V: TRBV10-3
J: TRBJ1-2

CDR3: CAWSVGHPTGELFF
DNA: TGTGCCTGGAGTGTAGGGCACCCTACCGGGGAGCTGTTTTTT
D: -
size: -
V: TRBV30
J: TRBJ2-2

CDR3: CASSLLADTDTQYF
DNA: TGCGCCAGCAGCTTGTTAGCGGACACAGATACGCAGTATTTT
D: -
size: -
V: TRBV5-1
J: TRBJ2-3

CDR3: CSASTWGEQYF
DNA: TGCAGTGCCTCAACATGGGGCGAGCAGTACTTC
D: -
size: -
V: TRBV20-1
J: TRBJ2-7

CDR3: CAWSARAEAFF
DNA: TGTGCCTGGAGTGCCAGGGCTGAAGCTTTCTTT
D: -
size: -
V: TRBV30
J: TRBJ1-1

CDR3: CAWNNKRGRTDTQYF
DNA: TGTGCCTGGAATAACAAGCGGGGGCGCACAGATACGCAGTATTTT
D: TRBD2
size: -
V: TRBV30
J: TRBJ2-3

CDR3: CASSSRTDGELFF
DNA: TGTGCCAGCAGCTCCAGAACGGACGGGGAGCTGTTTTTT
D: -
size: few
V: TRBV5-4
J: TRBJ2-2

CDR3: CASGPGTQETQYF
DNA: TGCGCCAGCGGACCCGGGACCCAAGAGACCCAGTACTTC
D: -
size: -
V: TRBV5-1
J: TRBJ2-5

CDR3: CASSWESNTQYF
DNA: TGTGCCAGCAGCTGGGAGTCGAATACGCAGTATTTT
D: -
size: -
V: TRBV7-9
J: TRBJ2-3

CDR3: CASSQVGRGRDYGYTF
DNA: TGCGCCAGCAGCCAAGTTGGCAGGGGAAGGGACTATGGCTACACCTTC
D: -
size: -
V: TRBV4-1
J: TRBJ1-2

CDR3: CASSRDRYEQYF
DNA: TGTGCCAGCAGCAGGGACAGATACGAGCAGTACTTC
D: TRBD1
size: -
V: TRBV7-2
J: TRBJ2-7

CDR3: CAISAGEGEKLFF
DNA: TGTGCCATCAGTGCCGGCGAGGGTGAAAAACTGTTTTTT
D: -
size: few
V: TRBV10-3
J: TRBJ1-4

CDR3: CAWSWTGNTQFF
DNA: TGTGCCTGGAGTTGGACCGGGAATACGCAGTTCTTC
D: -
size: -
V: TRBV30
J: TRBJ2-1

CDR3: CASSLGDRGTHEQFF
DNA: TGCGCCAGCAGCTTGGGGGACAGGGGTACCCATGAGCAGTTCTTC
D: TRBD1
size: -
V: TRBV5-1
J: TRBJ2-1

CDR3: CASTLVRVEAFF
DNA: TGTGCCAGCACCCTAGTCAGGGTTGAAGCTTTCTTT
D: -
size: -
V: TRBV5-4
J: TRBJ1-1

CDR3: CASSLGTVNTEAFF
DNA: TGTGCCAGCAGCTTGGGGACAGTGAACACTGAAGCTTTCTTT
D: TRBD1
size: few
V: TRBV7-2
J: TRBJ1-1

CDR3: CASSQGSGSGNTQYF
DNA: TGCGCCAGCAGCCAGGGGAGCGGGAGTGGAAATACGCAGTATTTT
D: TRBD2
size: -
V: TRBV5-1
J: TRBJ2-3

CDR3: CASSQDPAGPYGYTF
DNA: TGCGCCAGCAGCCAAGATCCGGCAGGGCCCTATGGCTACACCTTC
D: -
size: once
V: TRBV4-1
J: TRBJ1-2

CDR3: CASSLIDNEQFF
DNA: TGTGCCAGCAGCTTAATCGACAATGAGCAGTTCTTC
D: -
size: -
V: TRBV7-2
J: TRBJ2-1

CDR3: CASSVAGGPDEQFF
DNA: TGTGCCAGCAGCGTAGCGGGAGGGCCCGATGAGCAGTTCTTC
D: TRBD2
size: few
V: TRBV5-4
J: TRBJ2-1

CDR3: CASSLGQGIDGYTF
DNA: TGTGCCAGCAGCTTAGGACAGGGGATCGATGGCTACACCTTC
D: TRBD1
size: few
V: TRBV7-9
J: TRBJ1-2

CDR3: CASSVGVVGQGAGETQYF
DNA: TGTGCCAGCAGCGTAGGGGTAGTAGGGCAGGGGGCTGGAGAGACCCAGTACTTC
D: TRBD1
size: few
V: TRBV9
J: TRBJ2-5

CDR3: CASSRRQVSPSEQYF
DNA: TGCGCCAGCAGCCGACGACAGGTATCCCCCTCCGAGCAGTACTTC
D: -
size: -
V: TRBV4-1
J: TRBJ2-7

CDR3: CASSPTRGNSYEQYF
DNA: TGTGCCAGCAGCCCGACCAGGGGGAACTCCTACGAGCAGTACTTC
D: TRBD1
size: few
V: TRBV13
J: TRBJ2-7

CDR3: CASSLGQIYGYTF
DNA: TGTGCCAGCAGCTTGGGCCAGATCTATGGCTACACCTTC
D: -
size: -
V: TRBV28
J: TRBJ1-2

CDR3: CASSDTGGRTGDNSPLHF
DNA: TGTGCCAGCAGCGATACGGGCGGTAGGACAGGGGATAATTCACCCCTCCACTTT
D: TRBD1
size: few
V: TRBV7-2
J: TRBJ1-6

CDR3: CASSQEGTGGETQYF
DNA: TGTGCCAGCAGCCAAGAGGGAACAGGGGGGGAGACCCAGTACTTC
D: TRBD1
size: -
V: TRBV4-2
J: TRBJ2-5

CDR3: CASSMGPRANEKLFF
DNA: TGTGCCAGTAGTATGGGACCAAGGGCTAATGAAAAACTGTTTTTT
D: -
size: -
V: TRBV19
J: TRBJ1-4

CDR3: CASSLGQGPFNEQFF
DNA: TGTGCCAGCAGCTTAGGACAGGGACCCTTTAATGAGCAGTTCTTC
D: TRBD1
size: few
V: TRBV7-2
J: TRBJ2-1

CDR3: CASSPGLAISTDTQYF
DNA: TGTGCCAGCAGCCCGGGACTAGCGATTAGCACAGATACGCAGTATTTT
D: TRBD2
size: -
V: TRBV7-2
J: TRBJ2-3

CDR3: CASSLLGSTAFF
DNA: TGTGCCAGCAGTTTATTAGGGTCAACAGCTTTCTTT
D: -
size: -
V: TRBV27
J: TRBJ1-1

CDR3: CASSVEWGSYEQYF
DNA: TGTGCCAGCAGCGTAGAATGGGGTTCCTACGAGCAGTACTTC
D: -
size: -
V: TRBV9
J: TRBJ2-7

CDR3: CASSPTGTGGNEQFF
DNA: TGTGCCAGCTCACCCACCGGGACAGGGGGGAATGAGCAGTTCTTC
D: TRBD1
size: -
V: TRBV18
J: TRBJ2-1

CDR3: CASSQVPIRNYGYTF
DNA: TGTGCCAGCAGCCAGGTTCCGATCCGTAACTATGGCTACACCTTC
D: -
size: few
V: TRBV7-2
J: TRBJ1-2

CDR3: CASSALGTDYGYTF
DNA: TGTGCCAGCAGTGCCCTCGGGACAGACTATGGCTACACCTTC
D: TRBD1
size: -
V: TRBV9
J: TRBJ1-2

CDR3: CASSQETLSGANVLTF
DNA: TGCGCCAGCAGCCAGGAGACACTCTCTGGGGCCAACGTCCTGACTTTC
D: -
size: -
V: TRBV4-3
J: TRBJ2-6

CDR3: CASSPRGAGSDTQYF
DNA: TGTGCCAGCAGCCCGCGGGGCGCAGGGTCAGATACGCAGTATTTT
D: -
size: few
V: TRBV28
J: TRBJ2-3